This entry concerns a single T cell receptor beta chain. A junction end diverges from the germline sequence, so it may reflect a read error. The source of the sample is a study of shared T cell receptors in the human thymus. The protocol was immunoSEQ multiplex PCR, while the TCRdb copy is restricted to in-frame clones and leaves out a portion. The sample records 700,000 or so clones, 75% to 90% being singletons. In germline, CDR1 is MNHNY, CDR2 SVGAGI (reference sequence). This CDR3 is built from 16 residues. The same data also contributed to another study, on human thymus T cells. That paper states: Thymus tissue for the work was resected from patients undergoing corrective heart surgery. Repertoires from thymus and blood appeared to show biased V and J gene usage. Unrelated individuals had highly overlapping thymic repertoires, as reported in related research.

This clonotype originated in a girl under three years old with a congenital heart defect. V usage is TRBV6-6 and J usage is TRBJ1-2, with 9 bases identical to TRBD1. Material: thymocytes. The CDR3 loop reads CAGSWTGDPANYGYTF. The CDR3 DNA sequence: TGTGCCGGCAGTTGGACAGGGGACCCTGCTAACTATGGCTACACCTTC.